Ten or more counts support the clone carrying this TCR beta chain. Germline V CDR1 and CDR2: LGHNA, YSLEER. V gave up 5 bases and J gave up 2 bases; unmatched junction bases: 5. The CDR3 loop spans 14 amino acids. This sample was included in a study of patients and donors after allogeneic stem cell transplantation. Via MiXCR, TCRdb re-called the RT-PCR reads, giving one row per CDR3 protein. The table lists approximately 170,000 distinct CDR3 sequences, around 28% of them singletons, with about 3% in the top ten. The rearrangement links TRBV4-3 to TRBJ1-2, with 7 positions matching TRBD1. This clonotype originated in a human donor who was either an allogeneic HSCT recipient or a stem cell or donor lymphocyte infusion donor (not recorded which). It is not recorded whose cells these are; they may come from a transplant donor. Sequenced material: blood, either unsorted or a sorted T cell fraction (not recorded which). This chain's CDR3 is CASSLGTANYGYTF. CDR3 sequence (DNA): TGCGCCAGCAGCTTAGGGACAGCGAACTATGGCTACACCTTC.